This entry features one T cell receptor beta chain sequence. Its specificity is unknown. Cells sorted as Tregs were CD4+, CD25+ and CD127-/low. Full-length variable regions came from constant-region reverse primers plus semi-nested Nested Universal Primer A PCR. One entry per CDR3 protein results from TCRdb running MiXCR on the 5' RACE reads. The profile shows 35,000 to 50,000 distinct CDR3 sequences, less than 25% of them singletons. The CDR3 runs 14 residues. The germline V gene encodes CDR1 SEHNR and CDR2 FQNEAQ (reference sequence). V gave up 5 bases and J gave up 6 bases, with 16 bases separating them. Whole-study findings and limits: Tumor memory CD4+ T cell TCR gene usage was found to cluster with blood and lymph node memory CD4+ cells and with lymph node naive CD4+ cells. The larger-cohort validation was restricted to a single TCR beta V-J rearrangement rather than whole repertoires. Tumor-infiltrating Treg TCR alpha and beta sequences overlapped most with tumor naive CD4+ T cells, then blood naive.

The chain has TRBV7-9 and TRBJ1-2; perhaps TRBD1 as D (5 bases). The sequencing sample was made of Tregs sorted from blood. The clonotype comes from a female donor with breast cancer. The CDR3 bases are TGTGCCAGCAGCCGGCCAGGGATATTGAATGGCTACACCTTC. Translated: CASSRPGILNGYTF. Combining the CDR3 with reference TRBV7-9 and TRBJ1-2 gives the whole variable domain DTGVSQNPRHKITKRGQNVTFRCDPISEHNRLYWYRQTLGQGPEFLTYFQNEAQLEKSRLLSDRFSAERPKGSFSTLEIQRTEQGDSAMYLCASSRPGILNGYTFGSGTRLTVV.